This T cell receptor (beta chain) was recovered during a study of CD8+ T cells in alopecia areata. As to treatment: oral pan-JAK inhibitor, 5-10 mg twice daily. Peripheral blood samples and lesional scalp punch biopsies were obtained from alopecia areata patients. Extracted RNA was reverse transcribed into cDNA, the sequencing template. Some clones are missing from TCRdb's copy, which holds only in-frame ones; the method was immunoSEQ multiplex PCR. The repertoire consists of more than 95,000 clones, with over 55% occurring once and the leading ten covering around 5.7%. The CDR3 sequence is 13 residues long. The ends were cut back, 5 bases at V and 1 base at J, with 11 bases in the middle. Germline loops: CDR1 GTSNPN, CDR2 SVGIG (reference sequence).

The source material was CD4+ T cells sorted from blood, sampled at week 4, from a patient treated with tofacitinib. The gene calls are TRBV30 and TRBJ1-1; the D gene is possibly TRBD1 (5 bases). The TCR was taken from a human donor with alopecia areata. The CDR3, as DNA: TGTGCCTGGGGGGGTGGAAGGAACACTGAAGCTTTCTTT. This codes for CAWGGGRNTEAFF.